The following is a T cell receptor beta chain sequence with its context. Data came from immunoSEQ multiplex PCR; TCRdb stores just in-frame clones and leaves some out. The data contain 120,000 to 150,000 clones, approximately 88% of them seen just once; the ten biggest clones take up 4.5% to 6%. The entry originates in a study of blood T cell repertoires in COVID-19. Study details: Both acute and convalescent COVID-19 samples were obtained from the United States, Italy and Spain. In each case, the material was cDNA or gDNA derived from T cells, B-cell-depleted T cells, or PBMCs.

The CDR3 totals 15 residues. Germline V gene sequence: CDR1 MNHNY, CDR2 SVGAGI (reference sequence). J lost 7 bases, V lost 5 bases, and 9 bases had no gene match. The genes are TRBV6-6 and TRBJ1-2; 11 nucleotides line up with TRBD1. This clonotype originated in a human donor in a cohort sampled during active COVID-19. Sequenced material: peripheral blood. CDR3 residues: CASSRTGGALSGYTF. CDR3 bases: TGTGCCAGCAGTCGGACAGGGGGCGCGTTGAGTGGCTACACCTTC.